The present entry profiles one T cell receptor (beta chain) with its context. What it binds is not known. The data derive from a study of T cell responses to AZD1222 COVID-19 vaccine. Study-wide results and limits: After the peak T cell response, and only then, were repertoires sampled. Among vaccine-associated CD4 TCRs, coverage spanned spike, with dominance at 160-218 and 743-854. Only 6 or 7 people who got AZD1222 tested seropositive at baseline. The donor cohort was predominantly white British with a female majority, and clonal diversity may have been underestimated.

The CDR3 has 13 amino acids. Germline V CDR1 and CDR2: SGHVS, FNYEAQ. Trimming removed 5 bases at V and 4 bases at J, with 12 bases between. Libraries were prepared by immunoSEQ multiplex PCR; TCRdb keeps only in-frame clonotypes and omits some of them. The sample shows 120,000 or so clones, 80% to 90% of them seen only once. The material was peripheral blood, obtained on day 0 of AZD1222 vaccination. V usage is TRBV7-6 and J usage is TRBJ2-7; D gene ambiguous. This clonotype was sampled from an adult in good health. In nucleotides, the CDR3 is TGTGCCAGCAGCCCCGAGGCTGGTTACGAGCAGTACTTC. Translating it yields CASSPEAGYEQYF.